The 3 T cell receptor beta chains in this list originate from one sample, sequenced in a study of shared clonotypes between healthy human individuals. Measured with immunoSEQ multiplex PCR; TCRdb has only the in-frame clones, and not every one. The sample has about 1.1 million clones; 77% are singletons. Source material: memory CD4+ T cells from PBMCs. Stated subset: CD45RA-negative fraction. These receptors were taken from a man younger than 30 in good health. Some clones in this sample may be carry-over from other donors' samples.

This clone showed up just a few times. V is TRBV18 and J is TRBJ1-4; D ambiguous. Trimming cost V 2 bases and J 6 bases, with 7 bases left between them. Germline CDR1 and CDR2: KGHSH and LQKENI. The CDR3 spans 13 residues. The CDR3 DNA sequence: TGTGCCAGCTCACCAACGCAGGATGAAAAACTGTTTTTT. As protein: CASSPTQDEKLFF.

A word on this clone: A read error may explain this, as a much larger clone is one base away. Within the sample, other DNA sequences also encode this same CDR3. J is TRBJ1-1 and V is TRBV6-6; TRBD1 might be the D (6 bases). In germline, CDR1 is MNHNY, CDR2 SVGAGI (reference sequence). This CDR3 is built from 15 residues. V was shortened by 7 bases and J by 2 bases, with 17 bases between the two germline ends. The CDR3 protein is CASTPTRGANTEAFF. DNA for the CDR3: TGTGCCAGCACTCCCACGAGGGGGGCAAACACTGAAGCTTTCTTT.

The chain carries TRBV9 and TRBJ1-4, with a weak D call TRBD1 (6 bases). The V gene lost 3 bases and the J gene lost 5 bases, with 17 bases spanning the gap. Germline CDR1 SGDLS, CDR2 YYNGEE. The CDR3 contains 16 residues. CDR3 amino acids: CASSAEGQRGNEKLFF. CDR3 sequence (DNA): TGTGCCAGCAGCGCAGAAGGACAGCGAGGCAATGAAAAACTGTTTTTT.